Below, 32 T cell receptor beta chains from the same sample are listed, as sequenced in a study of T-cell reconstitution after alpha-beta-depleted transplantation in children. Preparation of the TCRbeta library was carried out with unique molecular identifiers. A single record per CDR3 protein comes from TCRdb applying MiXCR to the PCR reads. The sample has 190,000 or so distinct CDR3 sequences, approximately 7% seen once. The sequences come from PBMCs from the stem cell graft donor, collected from the stem cell graft. These receptors came from a human donor who donated a stem cell graft to a child with Wiskott-Aldrich syndrome.

This clonotype has a handful of counts. The chain links TRBV7-9 to TRBJ2-1; D perhaps matches TRBD2 (6 bases). The V gene's germline CDR1 is SEHNR and CDR2 FQNEAQ (reference sequence). The V end lost 6 bases, the J end lost 7 bases, and 16 bases lay between the germline ends. The CDR3 runs 14 residues. The CDR3 loop is CASSFIAGSNEQFF. DNA of the CDR3: TGTGCCAGCAGTTTTATCGCGGGGTCGAATGAGCAGTTCTTC.

This clonotype was observed many times. V usage is TRBV5-1 and J usage is TRBJ1-6, with D perhaps TRBD1 (5 bases). CDR3 length: 15 amino acids. Germline V lookup: CDR1 SGHRS, CDR2 YFSETQ. V was shortened by 0 bases and J by 10 bases, with 14 bases between the two germline ends. The CDR3 loop reads CASSLGGESHSPLHF. The CDR3 DNA sequence: TGCGCCAGCAGCTTGGGAGGGGAAAGTCACTCACCCCTCCACTTT.

This clonotype has only a few counts. This rearrangement joins TRBV12-3 or TRBV12-4 to TRBJ2-6, with D perhaps matching TRBD1 (5 bases). V shed 5 bases and J shed 4 bases, with 18 bases lying between them. The CDR3 has 17 amino acids. This CDR3 is CASSLITGAQGANVLTF. In DNA, the CDR3 is TGTGCCAGCAGTCTAATCACAGGCGCGCAGGGGGCCAACGTCCTGACTTTC.

This clonotype has at least ten counts. The rearrangement links TRBV5-1 to TRBJ2-4, with 11 bases lining up with TRBD1. V lost 2 bases to trimming and J lost 6 bases; unmatched junction nucleotides: 13. Germline CDR1 reads SGHRS; CDR2 reads YFSETQ. CDR3 length: 18 amino acids. Here the CDR3 DNA reads TGCGCCAGCAGCTTATCAGGACAGGGGGCTAATCGGATAAACATTCAGTACTTC. Amino acid sequence: CASSLSGQGANRINIQYF.

This clonotype was seen many times. The chain couples TRBV20-1 to TRBJ2-7; D may be TRBD1 (6 bases). Trimming pared 5 bases from V and 1 base from J, leaving 12 bases between. Germline lookup yields CDR1 DFQATT and CDR2 SNEGSKA (reference sequence). The CDR3 has 13 residues. CDR3 nucleotide sequence: TGCAGTGCTCCCCGGGACACGTCCTACGAGCAGTACTTC. Its translation is CSAPRDTSYEQYF.

This clonotype was recorded at least ten times. This sequence joins TRBV6-1 and TRBJ2-3; TRBD1 matches 10 bases. The germline CDR1 and CDR2 sequences are MNHNS and SASEGT. The CDR3 runs 15 residues. Trimming took 6 bases from V and 4 from J; bases not matched to a gene: 7. The CDR3 reads CASRKDRGLADTQYF. The DNA of the CDR3 is TGTGCCAGCAGGAAAGACAGGGGGCTCGCAGATACGCAGTATTTT.

This clonotype was recorded many times. The chain couples TRBV5-1 to TRBJ2-5; 7 positions match TRBD1. This CDR3 has 14 amino acids. Germline assignment: CDR1 SGHRS and CDR2 YFSETQ. The V and J ends lost 1 base and 4 bases, in that order; junction bases with no gene match: 4. In nucleotides, the CDR3 is TGCGCCAGCAGCTTGAAGGCAGGGGGAGAGACCCAGTACTTC. This gives the protein CASSLKAGGETQYF.

This clonotype was counted at least ten times. This chain uses TRBV5-1 with TRBJ1-1; possibly TRBD1 for D (5 bases). V was cut by 2 bases and J by 4 bases, with 9 bases left in between. Germline V lookup: CDR1 SGHRS, CDR2 YFSETQ. CDR3 length: 13 residues. The CDR3 here is CASSFGRGTEAFF. In nucleotides, the CDR3 is TGCGCCAGCAGCTTCGGTAGGGGCACTGAAGCTTTCTTT.

The CDR3 nucleotides read TGTGCCAGCAGCAAGACTAGCGGATGGACCTACAATGAGCAGTTCTTC. Its protein product is CASSKTSGWTYNEQFF. The chain joins TRBV7-9 to TRBJ2-1; TRBD2 agrees at 9 bases. The CDR3 consists of 16 residues. V lost 5 bases to trimming and J lost 2 bases; unmatched junction nucleotides: 7. Germline V gene lookup returns CDR1 SEHNR and CDR2 FQNEAQ (reference sequence).

This clonotype was counted many times. The J gene is TRBJ2-2, the V gene TRBV24-1; D is unclear. Germline V lookup: CDR1 KGHDR, CDR2 SFDVKD. The V gene lost 6 bases and the J gene lost 4 bases, with 11 bases spanning the gap. The CDR3 length is 14 residues. CDR3: CATSTANPTGELFF. CDR3 DNA sequence: TGTGCCACCAGTACAGCCAACCCCACCGGGGAGCTGTTTTTT.

Many counts were recorded for this clonotype. The chain combines TRBV24-1 with TRBJ1-3; D is undetermined. The V gene's germline CDR1 is KGHDR and CDR2 SFDVKD. This CDR3 is 11 amino acids long. Trimming removed 9 bases at V and 4 bases at J, with 6 bases between. In DNA form, the CDR3 reads TGTGCCACCGACGACGGAAACACCATATATTTT. It specifies CATDDGNTIYF.

This clonotype was seen at least ten times. V gene TRBV12-3 or TRBV12-4 combines with J gene TRBJ2-1, with a possible D match to TRBD2 (7 bases). The CDR3 is 17 amino acids. Trimming stripped 7 bases from V and 2 bases from J, with 21 bases between. The CDR3 region has the DNA TGTGCCAGCACCGACCCTGGACAGCGGGGCACCTACAATGAGCAGTTCTTC. Its translation is CASTDPGQRGTYNEQFF.

This clonotype has at least ten counts. The CDR3 DNA follows: TGTGCCAGCAGCTTATTTTCGGGAAACAATGAGCAGTTCTTC. Translation gives CASSLFSGNNEQFF. The rearrangement links TRBV7-6 to TRBJ2-1; weak D call: TRBD2 (5 bases). The germline V gene encodes CDR1 SGHVS and CDR2 FNYEAQ. The V end lost 2 bases, the J end lost 5 bases, and 10 bases lay between the germline ends. CDR3 length equals 14 residues.

The genes are TRBV12-3 or TRBV12-4 and TRBJ2-7; TRBD1 might be the D (6 bases). The CDR3 is 15 amino acids. The ends were cut back, 3 bases at V and 4 bases at J, with 16 bases in the middle. In nucleotides, the CDR3 is TGTGCCAGCAGTTTTACGACAGGCAAGGTTTACGAGCAGTACTTC. Translating gives CASSFTTGKVYEQYF.

This clonotype was observed at least ten times. This CDR3 reads CASSSRQVIGTPYEQYF. The DNA of the CDR3 is TGCGCCAGCAGCTCGCGACAAGTGATAGGGACCCCCTACGAGCAGTACTTC. This chain connects TRBV5-1 to TRBJ2-7; D is perhaps TRBD1 or TRBD2 (5 bases each). Germline CDR1 SGHRS, CDR2 YFSETQ. With 3 bases removed from V and 2 bases from J, the gap between germline ends came to 21 bases. The CDR3 covers 17 residues.

Ten or more counts support this clonotype. This rearrangement joins TRBV27 to TRBJ2-2; D not resolved. V gave up 5 bases and J gave up 8 bases, with 12 bases separating them. There are 13 residues in the CDR3. Germline CDR1 and CDR2: MNHEY and SMNVEV (reference sequence). The CDR3 bases are TGTGCCAGCAGTGGGATGGCTAGTGGGGAGCTGTTTTTT. This translates into CASSGMASGELFF.

This clonotype was recorded at least ten times. The J gene is TRBJ2-7, the V gene TRBV4-3; D gene unclear. V lost 3 bases and J 6 bases, leaving 12 bases between the germline ends. Germline CDR1 and CDR2: LGHNA and YSLEER. This CDR3 contains 13 residues. DNA for the CDR3: TGCGCCAGCAGCCATCCAGGAGTAGGCGAGCAGTACTTC. Amino acids: CASSHPGVGEQYF.

The sample holds many counts of this clonotype. The chain uses TRBV20-1 and TRBJ2-5, with 8 bases identical to TRBD1. Germline V CDR1 and CDR2: DFQATT, SNEGSKA (reference sequence). CDR3 length: 16 amino acids. Trimming took 1 base from V and 4 from J; bases not matched to a gene: 11. CDR3 amino acids: CSARARQGMERETQYF. The CDR3 DNA follows: TGCAGTGCTAGAGCCCGACAGGGGATGGAGAGAGAGACCCAGTACTTC.

This clonotype was picked up many times. V is TRBV2 and J is TRBJ2-3; tentative D call: TRBD2 (6 bases). The V gene lost 9 bases and the J gene lost 0 bases, with 13 bases spanning the gap. This CDR3 contains 14 residues. CDR1 SNHLY and CDR2 FYNNEI come from the germline V gene. The CDR3 reads CASRSSGSTDTQYF. CDR3 nucleotide sequence: TGTGCCAGTAGATCCAGCGGGAGCACAGATACGCAGTATTTT.

This clonotype was recorded a few times. This chain links TRBV20-1 with TRBJ2-5; no firm D call. The V end was cut by 4 bases, the J end by 1 base, with 10 bases between. The length of the CDR3 is 13 residues. CDR1 DFQATT and CDR2 SNEGSKA come from the germline V gene (reference sequence). CDR3 nucleotide sequence: TGCAGTGCTAATCCGCAATCCCAAGAGACCCAGTACTTC. Protein product: CSANPQSQETQYF.

This clonotype was recorded at least ten times. The gene calls are TRBV5-6 and TRBJ2-7; D may be TRBD2 (6 bases). The CDR3 is 15 residues long. V was trimmed by 0 bases and J by 2 bases, leaving 12 bases between them. Germline V lookup: CDR1 SGHDT, CDR2 YYEEEE. The CDR3 coding sequence is TGTGCCAGCAGCTTGGTTCGGCGGGAAGCCTACGAGCAGTACTTC. Translated: CASSLVRREAYEQYF.

This clonotype was seen at least ten times. The chain carries TRBV6-6 and TRBJ2-1; D is possibly TRBD2 (5 bases). This CDR3 region has 11 residues. Germline V gene sequence: CDR1 MNHNY, CDR2 SVGAGI (reference sequence). Trimming removed 5 bases at V and 9 bases at J, with 8 bases between. Here the CDR3 reads CASSKDFEQFF. The CDR3 region has the DNA TGTGCCAGCAGTAAGGACTTTGAGCAGTTCTTC.

This clonotype was seen at least ten times. CDR3 in amino acids: CAATGELNTEAFF. CDR3 nucleotides: TGTGCCGCAACAGGGGAATTGAACACTGAAGCTTTCTTT. The V and J genes are TRBV10-3 and TRBJ1-1, with 7 bases fitting TRBD1. The CDR3 is made up of 13 amino acids. With V trimmed by 11 bases and J by 0 bases, 6 bases remained unmatched. Germline CDR1 reads ENHRY; CDR2 reads SYGVKD.

This clonotype came up a few times. The chain has TRBV13 and TRBJ2-5; possible D gene TRBD1, 6 bases. The V and J ends lost 6 bases and 4 bases respectively, with 12 bases between them. The germline V gene encodes CDR1 PRHDT and CDR2 FYEKMQ (reference sequence). The CDR3 contains 13 residues. The CDR3 sequence is CASSPTGRETQYF. CDR3 bases: TGTGCCAGCAGTCCCACAGGGCGAGAGACCCAGTACTTC.

This clonotype was observed at least ten times. The chain carries TRBV24-1 and TRBJ2-1, with D possibly TRBD2 on 5 matching bases. Between the trimmed V and J ends, which lost 3 bases and 10 bases, there was a span of 9 bases. Germline CDR1 is KGHDR and CDR2 is SFDVKD. This CDR3 is built from 12 residues. The CDR3 coding sequence is TGTGCCACCAGTGATCGGGGTGACGAGCAGTTCTTC. Its translation is CATSDRGDEQFF.

The table lists this clonotype with many counts. J is TRBJ2-7 and V is TRBV10-2, with TRBD1 as a possible D gene (6 bases). Trimming removed 3 bases at V and 2 bases at J, with 17 bases between. Germline assignment: CDR1 WSHSY and CDR2 SAAADI. The CDR3 is made up of 16 amino acids. DNA of the CDR3: TGCGCCAGCAGTGACCCGATGACAGGAATAACCTACGAGCAGTACTTC. Translated, it gives CASSDPMTGITYEQYF.

As for this clonotype: A much larger clone lies one base from this, so it may be a read error. This chain links TRBV6-2 or TRBV6-3 with TRBJ2-3, with 9 bases lining up with TRBD2. The germline V gene has CDR1 MNHEY and CDR2 SVGEGT. The CDR3 is made up of 19 amino acids. Trimming cost V 7 bases and J 1 base; bases outside gene matches: 18. The CDR3 region is CASTTHPSTSGFGTDTQYF. CDR3 DNA sequence: TGTGCCAGCACCACACACCCGTCGACTAGCGGATTCGGCACAGATACGCAGTATTTT.

This clonotype was counted many times. The chain carries TRBV6-5 and TRBJ2-7; no firm D call. Germline V gene lookup returns CDR1 MNHEY and CDR2 SVGAGI. The V and J ends lost 0 bases and 5 bases respectively, with 17 bases between them. The CDR3 consists of 16 residues. In DNA, the CDR3 is TGTGCCAGCAGTTACTCTATCCAGTTAGGGCTAAACGAGCAGTACTTC. Protein sequence: CASSYSIQLGLNEQYF.

In DNA form, the CDR3 reads TGTGCCAGCAGTTACCCGGACAGGGTATATGGCTACACCTTC. Translated: CASSYPDRVYGYTF. The chain recombines TRBV6-5 with TRBJ1-2, with TRBD1 matching over 8 bases. The CDR3 length is 14 residues. The J segment lost 5 bases and the V segment lost 2 bases, leaving 4 bases of the junction unmatched. Germline loops: CDR1 MNHEY, CDR2 SVGAGI.

This chain links TRBV6-5 with TRBJ2-5; maybe TRBD1 (5 bases). The CDR3 is 14 amino acids. Germline-derived CDR1 and CDR2 are MNHEY and SVGAGI. V was cut by 2 bases and J by 0 bases, with 7 bases left in between. As DNA, the CDR3 is TGTGCCAGCAGTTACGGACAAAACCAAGAGACCCAGTACTTC. Protein: CASSYGQNQETQYF.

This clonotype has a count of ten or more. The chain links TRBV20-1 to TRBJ2-3, with 11 bases lining up with TRBD2. This CDR3 region has 18 residues. CDR1 is DFQATT and CDR2 is SNEGSKA in the germline V gene (reference sequence). J gave up 7 bases and V 4 bases, and 19 bases lay outside the gene matches. DNA of the CDR3: TGCAGTGCTACCAAGAGAGGTCTAGCGGGAGGTGGTAGGAATACGCAGTATTTT. As protein: CSATKRGLAGGGRNTQYF.

This clonotype was observed many times. CDR3 bases: TGTGCCAGCAGTTTTGCTAGCGGTCCTTACGAGCAGTACTTC. Encoded protein: CASSFASGPYEQYF. The chain couples TRBV12-3 or TRBV12-4 to TRBJ2-7; TRBD2 aligns across 7 bases. The junction had 6 bases not matched to a gene; V was cut back by 3 bases and J by 4 bases. CDR3 length: 14 amino acids.